The 9 T cell receptor beta chains given below trace back to one sample, sequenced in a study of blood T cell repertoires in COVID-19. Produced via immunoSEQ multiplex PCR; TCRdb's table is partial and in-frame only. The sample yields fewer than 700,000 clones, about 89% seen once. The specimen sequenced was peripheral blood. These receptors all stem from a woman aged 50 to 60 with COVID-19, enrolled during active disease.

The V call is TRBV5-1, the J call TRBJ2-7; perhaps TRBD1 as D (6 bases). The germline CDR1 and CDR2 sequences are SGHRS and YFSETQ. Trimming took off 4 bases at V and 4 bases at J, with 18 bases between the two ends. The CDR3 contains 15 residues. In nucleotides, the CDR3 is TGCGCCAGCAGCCTCGGGGACACCCTCAAGTACGAGCAGTACTTC. It yields the protein CASSLGDTLKYEQYF.

The chain is built from TRBV9 and TRBJ2-2, with 12 bases identical to TRBD2. This CDR3 is built from 16 residues. Per germline, CDR1 SGDLS and CDR2 YYNGEE. V was pared by 0 bases and J by 7 bases, with 4 bases of the junction left unmatched. CDR3: CASSVASGGADGELFF. The DNA for the CDR3 is TGTGCCAGCAGCGTAGCTAGCGGGGGGGCCGACGGGGAGCTGTTTTTT.

The CDR3, as DNA: TGTGCCAGCAGTGAAGGACAGGGGGCTTACGAGCAGTACTTC. It yields the protein CASSEGQGAYEQYF. V is TRBV6-1 and J is TRBJ2-7; 10 bases are a match to TRBD1. J gave up 4 bases and V 1 base, and 1 base lay outside the gene matches. CDR1 and CDR2 from the germline V gene are MNHNS and SASEGT. CDR3 length: 14 amino acids.

The chain couples TRBV2 to TRBJ1-4; a weak D match, TRBD1 (5 bases). CDR3 length: 15 residues. Trimming stripped 3 bases from V and 8 bases from J, with 16 bases between. Germline V gene sequence: CDR1 SNHLY, CDR2 FYNNEI. CDR3 sequence reads: CASSDRPTKGEKLFF. The CDR3 DNA reads TGTGCCAGCAGTGACAGGCCGACCAAGGGGGAAAAACTGTTTTTT.

V is TRBV11-3 and J is TRBJ2-2; weak D call: TRBD2 (7 bases). Per germline, CDR1 SGHNT and CDR2 YENEEA. Trimming took 4 bases from V and 0 from J, leaving 15 bases between them. This CDR3 is 17 amino acids long. In DNA, the CDR3 is TGTGCCAGCAGCTCCACCACGGGGGGCCCGAACACCGGGGAGCTGTTTTTT. This sequence encodes CASSSTTGGPNTGELFF. The full variable domain, completed using reference TRBV11-3 and TRBJ2-2, is EAGVVQSPRYKIIEKKQPVAFWCNPISGHNTLYWYLQNLGQGPELLIRYENEEAVDDSQLPKDRFSAERLKGVDSTLKIQPAELGDSAVYLCASSSTTGGPNTGELFFGEGSRLTVL.

V is TRBV7-9 and J is TRBJ1-4; D not certain. Deletions cut 6 bases from V and 4 bases from J, with 12 bases between. This CDR3 is built from 14 residues. CDR1 is SEHNR, CDR2 FQNEAQ, per germline (reference sequence). CDR3: CASSSRGINEKLFF. The CDR3 nucleotides are TGTGCCAGCAGTTCCCGAGGGATTAATGAAAAACTGTTTTTT.

J is TRBJ1-6 and V is TRBV2; 7 positions agree with TRBD1. The CDR3 has 14 amino acids. Trimming cost V 6 bases and J 5 bases; bases outside gene matches: 4. Germline-derived CDR1 and CDR2 are SNHLY and FYNNEI. The CDR3 DNA is TGTGCCAGCAGGAAAGACAGGGATAATTCACCCCTCCACTTT. Residues: CASRKDRDNSPLHF. Complete variable domain (other parts from reference TRBV2 and TRBJ1-6): EPEVTQTPSHQVTQMGQEVILRCVPISNHLYFYWYRQILGQKVEFLVSFYNNEISEKSEIFDDQFSVERPDGSNFTLKIRSTKLEDSAMYFCASRKDRDNSPLHFGNGTRLTVT.

This chain uses TRBV9 with TRBJ2-5; 7 nucleotides match TRBD2. This CDR3 region has 16 residues. V dropped 2 bases and J dropped 1; count of bases not matched to a gene: 8. The germline CDR1 and CDR2 sequences are SGDLS and YYNGEE. In DNA form, the CDR3 reads TGTGCCAGCAGCGTGGGCGGGGGAAATGTCCAAGAGACCCAGTACTTC. It is translated as CASSVGGGNVQETQYF. The full variable domain, its missing parts supplied by reference TRBV9 and TRBJ2-5, is DSGVTQTPKHLITATGQRVTLRCSPRSGDLSVYWYQQSLDQGLQFLIQYYNGEERAKGNILERFSAQQFPDLHSELNLSSLELGDSALYFCASSVGGGNVQETQYFGPGTRLLVL.

The genes are TRBV28 and TRBJ2-1, with a weak D call TRBD2 (6 bases). CDR1 and CDR2 from the germline V gene are MDHEN and SYDVKM. The CDR3 runs 13 residues. V shed 6 bases and J shed 5 bases, with 11 bases lying between them. The CDR3 bases are TGTGCCAGCAGGGGAGGCAGGGACAATGAGCAGTTCTTC. It is translated as CASRGGRDNEQFF.